The entry below describes one T cell receptor beta chain. Its target is not known. CDR1 is SNHLY and CDR2 is FYNNEI in the germline V gene. V shed 6 bases and J shed 3 bases, with 18 bases lying between them. CDR3 length: 15 amino acids. The data were obtained in a study of OX40 agonist ivuxolimab in advanced cancers. Study-wide results and caveats: Mean expanded clone counts were higher in CD8+ than CD4+ T cells.

Libraries were prepared by immunoSEQ multiplex PCR; TCRdb keeps only in-frame clonotypes and omits some of them. The sample has 66,000 or so clones, 85% seen once; the top ten hold 4%. V usage is TRBV2 and J usage is TRBJ2-7, with D unresolved. This clonotype was sampled from an adult with an advanced solid tumor such as melanoma, head and neck, liver or kidney cancer. The source was CD4+ or CD8+ T cells sorted from blood, collected in a trial of the OX40 agonist ivuxolimab. The CDR3 bases are TGTGCCAGCAGCCCCCCGATTCTGATCGTCTACGAGCAGTACTTC. Protein: CASSPPILIVYEQYF.